The subject of this entry is one TCR beta chain. No antigen is known for it. Inclusive of the bounding cysteine and phenylalanine, the CDR3 is 17 residues long. The retained sequence is limited to the CDR3, 51 bases, with the frame set at the first base. From the germline V gene, CDR1 is SGHTS and CDR2 is YDEGEE. V sheds 7 bases and J sheds 4 bases, leaving 24 bases between their ends. The sample belongs to a study of cytomegalovirus exposure and HLA in healthy donors (dated by TCRdb to 2017 to 2019). Concerning the study at large: An earlier analysis of some 620 of the donors reported over 250 Gb of sequence data and 117 million unique TCR beta sequences obtained from approximately 180 million T cells. An early release covering 500 to 750 HLA-typed donors comprised 300 to 350 gigabases of sequencing data and approximately 85 million unique TCR sequences. Of the 300 to 400 genotyped donors, roughly 80% fell in the genetic ancestry cluster associated with self-reported Caucasian donors. The study aimed to test whether cataloging public T cell receptors could reveal signatures of past pathogen exposure. Using immunosequencing, the study profiled T cell repertoires from roughly 650 subjects and related those repertoires to cytomegalovirus serostatus. A separate validation cohort of approximately 130 different subjects was used in addition to the approximately 610-subject first cohort. High-throughput TCR immunosequencing, statistical association of individual TCRs with disease status, and machine learning were combined to predict cytomegalovirus infection status. To study patterns of TCR occurrence, a later analysis re-analyzed previously published TCR beta repertoires from several hundred donors and added high-resolution HLA genotyping. Rather than drawing on any new phenotypic data, the later analysis identified candidate immune exposures from TCR beta sequences and the way those sequences occurred across donors. An earlier analysis of fewer than 700 of the donors applied high-throughput TCR beta sequencing to assess whether each TCR beta V gene segment acted as functional or pseudogenic. Alongside the repertoire data, information on donor age, sex, ethnicity and CMV serostatus was compiled. A later genetic analysis took genome-wide SNP genotypes for about 65% of the roughly 670 donors and used that subset as a discovery cohort. All discovery cohort repertoires had been generated using a single sequencing platform. Class I and class II HLA loci were covered by the typing at four-digit resolution. Typing coverage differed by locus: A, B, C, DRB1 and DQB1 were typed in about 620-640 donors, DQA1 in about 550, DPA1 in around 580, and DPB1 in approximately 450. Several DR-DQ haplotypes were treated as single units for association and clustering because of strong linkage in the cohort. Across 398 genotyped donors of the cohort, an average of about 220,000 unique TCR beta nucleotide sequences per donor were sequenced, and approximately 19% of those sequences were non-productive.

The investigation overall reported the following: In a later genetic analysis, a missense DCLRE1C variant was associated with V-gene and J-gene trimming of TCR beta chains, and the association was replicated in an independent cohort. Linkage disequilibrium might explain the correlated functional status among segregating V segments, but an unknown experimental factor could not be excluded. Specific HLA alleles were associated with roughly 17,000 TCR beta sequences at a false discovery rate of 0.05 in a later analysis. A further reported finding was that TCR beta sequences accurately predicted the HLA-A and HLA-B alleles for most subjects in the first cohort. When HLA alleles, especially DR and DQ, strongly co-occurred, attributing TCR associations to individual alleles was difficult. In a later analysis, several top co-occurrence clusters were reported to appear linked to parvovirus B19, influenza, CMV and Epstein-Barr virus. Three of the identified cytomegalovirus-associated TCR beta chains were confirmed in vitro to be specific for cytomegalovirus antigens. While some public TCRs were present in many individuals, most TCR sequences turned up only very rarely across donors. The only immune exposure information available for the cohort was CMV serostatus. A total of 150 to 200 TCR beta chains were listed by the study as associated with cytomegalovirus. The cohort was sequenced for TCR beta chains only, and without alpha or paired-chain data the features that could be detected were limited. According to a later genetic analysis, donors in an Asian-associated ancestry cluster had fewer N-insertions in productive TCRs than the approximately 610-donor mean. In an earlier analysis of about 600 of the donors, most TCR beta V segments appeared in productive rearrangements about 87% or about 30% of the time, broadly matching IMGT annotations. In a later analysis, HLA-associated TCR beta chains showed more clonal expansion and lower generation probabilities than non-associated chains that were equally common. Because counts were too low, approximately 18 rarely observed V segments, including chromosome 9 orphons, were excluded from the earlier analysis of a few hundred of the donors. Because HLA typing was missing for some donors at each locus, association tests included only the typed subset. The presence/absence analyses assumed that sequencing depth was roughly uniform across donors, and that assumption may not be true. Some IMGT-functional V segments, including TRBV6-2 and TRBV6-3, could not be distinguished by the 87-base-pair reads and were therefore excluded. A group of highly shared sequence variants was considered likely to be a technical artifact of the sequencing pipeline. The authors suggested that the approach could potentially be generalized to other disease states and immunological phenotypes. According to a later analysis, TCR association rates differed among HLA loci, with DRB1 alleles showing the most associated TCRs and HLA-C alleles showing the fewest. The classifier was reported to diagnose cytomegalovirus status with high specificity and sensitivity in both the original and validation cohorts. According to a later analysis, most CMV-associated TCR beta chains appeared to be HLA-restricted, and the HLA associations seemed to be driven largely by CMV exposure.

In total, more than 500 healthy bone marrow donors made up the cohort. Cohort members were all nominally healthy when sampled, although unrecorded immune exposures were likely present. The donor was CMV seropositive and was included in the group of 250 to 350 seropositive cohort members. A peripheral blood sample was provided by each donor, and peripheral blood mononuclear cells were used for TCR beta sequencing. Genomic DNA was extracted from the blood cell samples with the Qiagen DNeasy Blood Extraction Kit. The library was obtained by the immunoSEQ multiplex PCR assay. For the multiplex PCR, a mixture combining 60 forward primers for TCR Vbeta segments and 13 reverse primers for TCR Jbeta segments was used. Amplification of the CDR3 region of rearranged TCR beta genes was performed with a multiplex PCR assay on genomic DNA. Amplified TCR beta libraries were sequenced as 87-base-pair reads on the Illumina HiSeq System. Concerning the study's data processing: In a later analysis, some 80 million unique TCR beta chains were counted across the 666 repertoires, and about 9.9 million of these chains were shared by at least two donors. Raw reads were error-corrected and collapsed into unique sequences with a nearest-neighbor algorithm that merged closely related sequences to remove PCR and sequencing errors. CDR3 sequences were aligned to IMGT reference sequences to assign V, D and J gene segments. Each retained sequence needed at least a six-nucleotide match to both a V gene segment and a J gene segment. A rearrangement was called productive if the CDR3 had no stop codons and remained in frame with V and J, and every other rearrangement was called non-productive. CDR3 was defined according to IMGT convention as the region running from the second conserved V-encoded cysteine to the conserved J-encoded phenylalanine. The earlier analysis of around 640 of the donors excluded sequences that lacked an unambiguous match to a single V gene segment. In an earlier analysis of around 590 of the donors, a V segment was called functional when productive rearrangements were above 56.7%, and segregating when the standard deviation between donors exceeded 5%. A statistical classification framework was developed to diagnose cytomegalovirus status using the catalog of TCR beta chain sequences. V and J gene assignment, in a later analysis, came from comparing TCR nucleotide sequences with IMGT/GENE-DB human TR gene sequences. The TCRdist pipeline was used in a later analysis to assign CDR3 sequences and most-parsimonious VDJ recombination scenarios. In a later analysis, every TCR beta chain was defined by the combination of its CDR3 amino acid sequence and its V-gene family, and reads without a unique V-gene family were dropped. A later analysis removed 450 to 600 highly shared, low-generation-probability nucleotide sequences to deal with suspected cross-contamination and a sequencing artifact. A later analysis calculated a clonal expansion index for each public chain from normalized within-repertoire ranks of inferred template counts. In a later analysis, generation probabilities were computed using a VDJ recombination model fitted to out-of-frame rearrangements, and the results were checked against IGoR. In a later analysis, TCR-TCR, TCR-HLA and TCR-CMV co-occurrence was scored with hypergeometric tests, and a repertoire-size bias correction was applied to TCR pairs. To estimate false discovery rates, a later analysis permuted the HLA or CMV assignments 20 times. In a later analysis, co-occurring TCRs were grouped using DBSCAN, with TCRdist sequence similarity added in when clustering inside HLA-allele-positive subsets. Repertoires with fewer than 30,000 or more than 120,000 public chains, plus five repertoires with anomalous nucleotide sharing, were excluded from co-occurrence clustering. TCRdb limited this immuneACCESS table to in-frame rearrangements with V and J called. A share of clones is missing; checked studies link under half to unresolved V genes, and the rest is unexplained. Clone size and the V and J calls come from that table; the DNA yielded D and trimming. The sample table records about 67,000 clones. Of the sample, approximately 5.6% is held by the ten largest clones.

Material: PBMCs. This sequence originates from a man younger than 45 in good health and CMV-seropositive. The V and J genes are TRBV5-8 and TRBJ1-3; TRBD1 is a possible D gene, resting on 5 matching bases. The CDR3 sequence is CASGRTGQVLPGNTIYF. The sequenced DNA is TGTGCCAGCGGCAGAACCGGACAAGTTCTCCCAGGAAACACCATATATTTT.